The entry below describes one TCR beta chain. V was cut by 0 bases and J by 2 bases, with 2 bases left in between. This CDR3 spans 12 amino acids. Via MiXCR, TCRdb re-called the 5' RACE reads, giving one row per CDR3 protein. The sample lists about 20,000 distinct CDR3 sequences, roughly 71% occurring once. The sample originates from a study of identical twins. The TCR sequence derives from a young woman in good health. This table probably holds off-target reads from a library built for another chain. Sequencing used memory (CD45RO+) T cells sorted from blood. The chain joins TRBV12-3 or TRBV12-4 to TRBJ2-7; unclear D gene. The CDR3, as DNA: TGTGCCAGCAGTTTAGCGGCCTACGAGCAGTACTTC. Its protein product is CASSLAAYEQYF.